Below, 21 T cell receptor beta chains from the same sample are listed, as sequenced in a study of T-cell reconstitution after alpha-beta-depleted transplantation in children. As it was prepared, the TCRbeta library received unique molecular identifiers. TCRdb re-called the PCR reads with MiXCR, one entry per CDR3 protein. The sample shows about 340,000 distinct CDR3 sequences, 16% of them seen only once. The material sequenced was PBMCs, mostly from graft donor cells, taken 360 days after TCRalphabeta/CD19-depleted stem cell transplant. The source of these receptors is a male patient aged 2-15 years who had a stem cell transplant for acute lymphoblastic leukemia, so the T cells may come from the graft donor.

This clonotype was seen ten or more times. The chain combines TRBV12-3 or TRBV12-4 with TRBJ2-7; D possibly matches TRBD1 or TRBD2 (5 bases each). V lost 5 bases and J 3 bases, leaving 20 bases between the germline ends. This CDR3 is built from 16 residues. CDR3 in amino acids: CASSPGGRDRFYEQYF. CDR3 nucleotides: TGTGCCAGCAGTCCAGGCGGTCGGGACCGCTTCTACGAGCAGTACTTC.

This clonotype came up many times. V usage is TRBV6-1 and J usage is TRBJ1-5; D gene unclear. V was pared by 1 base and J by 6 bases, with 4 bases between. Looked up from germline, CDR1 is MNHNS and CDR2 is SASEGT. The CDR3 runs to 12 residues. CDR3 sequence: CASSEVGQPQHF. CDR3 sequence (DNA): TGTGCCAGCAGTGAAGTTGGTCAGCCCCAGCATTTT.

Note on this clonotype: Just one base apart from a much larger clone, this may be a read error. This CDR3 fails to terminate in the conserved phenylalanine or tryptophan, so it likely reflects a read error. The genes are TRBV12-3 or TRBV12-4 and TRBJ2-1, with D possibly TRBD2 on 6 matching bases. Between the trimmed V and J ends, which lost 6 bases and 7 bases, there was a span of 16 bases. CDR3 size: 14 residues. CDR3 DNA sequence: TGTGCCAGCAGCCCCGGGATAGCGGTTAATGAGCAGTTCTGC. Its translation is CASSPGIAVNEQFC.

This clonotype was detected a few times. The V and J genes are TRBV12-3 or TRBV12-4 and TRBJ1-5, with TRBD1 matching over 7 bases. V lost 0 bases to trimming and J lost 3 bases; unmatched junction nucleotides: 8. The CDR3 sequence is 17 residues long. The CDR3 sequence is CASSLAGAGGNNQPQHF. For the CDR3, the DNA is TGTGCCAGCAGTTTAGCGGGGGCAGGGGGTAACAATCAGCCCCAGCATTTT.

The chain combines TRBV18 with TRBJ1-2; D is unclear. The CDR3 runs to 17 residues. Germline CDR1 KGHSH, CDR2 LQKENI. Trimming took 0 bases from V and 4 from J, leaving 18 bases between them. CDR3 nucleotides: TGTGCCAGCTCACCACCGCTACAGACCACAATCCTCTATGGCTACACCTTC. Its translation is CASSPPLQTTILYGYTF.

The chain links TRBV4-3 to TRBJ1-3; D not certain. The ends were cut back, 0 bases at V and 0 bases at J, with 12 bases in the middle. The CDR3 runs to 17 residues. The V gene's germline CDR1 is LGHNA and CDR2 YSLEER. The CDR3 sequence: CASSQDDEPSSGNTIYF. Here the CDR3 DNA reads TGCGCCAGCAGCCAAGATGACGAACCCAGCTCTGGAAACACCATATATTTT.

This clonotype occurred once. The chain carries TRBV28 and TRBJ1-2, with D unclear. Germline V gene data show CDR1 as MDHEN and CDR2 as SYDVKM. The V end lost 2 bases, the J end lost 6 bases, and 13 bases lay between the germline ends. This CDR3 contains 14 residues. CDR3 sequence (DNA): TGTGCCAGCAGTTTAACATATGGGGTAGATGGCTACACCTTC. Encoded protein: CASSLTYGVDGYTF.

The chain is built from TRBV20-1 and TRBJ2-7; no clear D. V was pared by 0 bases and J by 2 bases, with 11 bases between. CDR1 DFQATT and CDR2 SNEGSKA come from the germline V gene (reference sequence). The CDR3 has 14 amino acids. The CDR3 nucleotides are TGCAGTGCTAGAGATGGCAGGATCACCTACGAGCAGTACTTC. This encodes CSARDGRITYEQYF.

This chain connects TRBV5-6 to TRBJ2-1; D gene ambiguous. This CDR3 is built from 10 residues. The germline V gene has CDR1 SGHDT and CDR2 YYEEEE. V was shortened by 7 bases and J by 12 bases, with 11 bases between the two germline ends. The CDR3 bases are TGTGCCAGCGGTCGAAAGGGGCAGTTCTTC. Its translation is CASGRKGQFF.

This clonotype came up a few times. The V gene is TRBV12-3 or TRBV12-4, the J gene TRBJ2-2; D uncertain. With 6 bases removed from V and 1 base from J, the gap between germline ends came to 15 bases. The CDR3 spans 16 residues. CDR3 protein: CASRSPSGLNTGELFF. The DNA for the CDR3 is TGTGCCAGCAGGAGCCCTAGTGGTCTGAACACCGGGGAGCTGTTTTTT.

The V and J genes are TRBV19 and TRBJ2-1; 11 bases are a match to TRBD2. Trimming at V came to 3 bases and at J to 5 bases, leaving 3 bases not matched to a gene. The germline V gene has CDR1 LNHDA and CDR2 SQIVND (reference sequence). The CDR3 loop spans 15 amino acids. The CDR3 loop is CASSMTSGINNEQFF. The CDR3 DNA sequence: TGTGCCAGTAGTATGACTAGCGGGATAAACAATGAGCAGTTCTTC.

V and J are TRBV28 and TRBJ2-7; TRBD2 matches at 7 bases. J was trimmed by 0 bases and V by 4 bases; bases with no gene match: 6. Germline assignment: CDR1 MDHEN and CDR2 SYDVKM. The CDR3 sequence is 15 residues long. The CDR3 coding sequence is TGTGCCAGCAGTTCTCCTGGGGGGGGCTCCTACGAGCAGTACTTC. This gives the protein CASSSPGGGSYEQYF.

The chain has TRBV20-1 and TRBJ2-1; D might be TRBD1 (6 bases). From germline, CDR1 is DFQATT and CDR2 SNEGSKA (reference sequence). This CDR3 is 15 amino acids long. V was trimmed by 5 bases and J by 0 bases, leaving 14 bases between them. The chain's CDR3 is CSAESRDISYNEQFF. DNA for the CDR3: TGCAGTGCTGAGAGCAGGGACATCTCCTACAATGAGCAGTTCTTC.

In DNA, the CDR3 is TGTGCCAGCAGCGTAGAGGGGAGCTCCTACGAGCAGTACTTC. Encoded protein: CASSVEGSSYEQYF. The J gene is TRBJ2-7, the V gene TRBV9, with D perhaps TRBD1 or TRBD2 (5 bases each). This CDR3 spans 14 amino acids. With 0 bases removed from V and 0 bases from J, the gap between germline ends came to 7 bases. CDR1 and CDR2 from the germline V gene are SGDLS and YYNGEE. Full variable domain (outside the CDR3, taken from reference TRBV9 and TRBJ2-7): DSGVTQTPKHLITATGQRVTLRCSPRSGDLSVYWYQQSLDQGLQFLIQYYNGEERAKGNILERFSAQQFPDLHSELNLSSLELGDSALYFCASSVEGSSYEQYFGPGTRLTVT.

V gene TRBV25-1 combines with J gene TRBJ1-2; a possible D gene is TRBD1 (6 bases). This CDR3 has 14 residues. Trimming stripped 5 bases from V and 6 bases from J, with 16 bases between. Germline-derived CDR1 and CDR2 are MGHDK and SYGVNS. For the CDR3, the DNA is TGTGCCAGCAGTAGGTCAGACAGGATTCATGGCTACACCTTC. Protein sequence: CASSRSDRIHGYTF.

Ten or more counts support this clonotype. V gene TRBV6-5 combines with J gene TRBJ2-5, with D perhaps TRBD2 (6 bases). V was cut by 0 bases and J by 5 bases, with 13 bases left in between. The CDR3 spans 15 residues. Germline V lookup: CDR1 MNHEY, CDR2 SVGAGI. In nucleotides, the CDR3 is TGTGCCAGCAGTTACTCGACTAGATCGCGGGAGACCCAGTACTTC. Protein product: CASSYSTRSRETQYF.

This clonotype was counted a few times. The genes are TRBV4-1 and TRBJ2-7; 8 bases are a match to TRBD2. The CDR3 runs to 15 residues. Germline V gives CDR1 MGHRA, CDR2 YSYEKL. V was pared by 0 bases and J by 5 bases, with 6 bases of the junction left unmatched. The CDR3 spells CASSQDRGRSHEQYF. DNA of the CDR3: TGCGCCAGCAGCCAAGATCGCGGGAGGAGCCACGAGCAGTACTTC.

This clonotype was recorded once. The chain links TRBV5-5 to TRBJ2-7; the D gene is possibly TRBD1 (6 bases). V lost 10 bases and J 3 bases, leaving 23 bases between the germline ends. The CDR3 extends over 15 amino acids. Germline V gene data show CDR1 as SGHKS and CDR2 as YYEKEE (reference sequence). In DNA, the CDR3 is TGTGCCCGGGTTTCCTCGACAGGATTCCTCTACGAGCAGTACTTC. As protein: CARVSSTGFLYEQYF.

This chain joins TRBV28 and TRBJ2-5; 9 nucleotides align to TRBD1. The CDR3 covers 14 residues. Germline-derived CDR1 and CDR2 are MDHEN and SYDVKM. Trimming at V came to 8 bases and at J to 4 bases, leaving 8 bases not matched to a gene. The CDR3 DNA sequence: TGTGCCAGCCACCAACAGGGGGCTGGAGAGACCCAGTACTTC. Translating it yields CASHQQGAGETQYF. Supplemented by reference TRBV28 and TRBJ2-5, the full variable domain reads DVKVTQSSRYLVKRTGEKVFLECVQDMDHENMFWYRQDPGLGLRLIYFSYDVKMKEKGDIPEGYSVSREKKERFSLILESASTNQTSMYLCASHQQGAGETQYFGPGTRLLVL.

The sample holds a few counts of this clonotype. The genes are TRBV5-1 and TRBJ2-1; 8 bases are a match to TRBD2. The V and J ends lost 1 base and 12 bases, in that order; junction bases with no gene match: 6. Germline CDR1 SGHRS, CDR2 YFSETQ. The CDR3 length is 13 residues. The CDR3 sequence: CASSLMGLEGQFF. The CDR3 DNA sequence: TGCGCCAGCAGCTTGATGGGACTAGAGGGGCAGTTCTTC.

This clonotype was detected many times. V and J are TRBV7-8 and TRBJ2-2; 11 bases map to TRBD1. The CDR3 totals 17 residues. Germline V gene lookup returns CDR1 SGHVS and CDR2 FQNEAQ. Trimming removed 2 bases from V and 5 bases from J; junction bases left unmatched: 7. The CDR3 region has the DNA TGTGCCAGCAGCTTACCCAGGACAGGGGGCCCAACCGGGGAGCTGTTTTTT. Translating it yields CASSLPRTGGPTGELFF.